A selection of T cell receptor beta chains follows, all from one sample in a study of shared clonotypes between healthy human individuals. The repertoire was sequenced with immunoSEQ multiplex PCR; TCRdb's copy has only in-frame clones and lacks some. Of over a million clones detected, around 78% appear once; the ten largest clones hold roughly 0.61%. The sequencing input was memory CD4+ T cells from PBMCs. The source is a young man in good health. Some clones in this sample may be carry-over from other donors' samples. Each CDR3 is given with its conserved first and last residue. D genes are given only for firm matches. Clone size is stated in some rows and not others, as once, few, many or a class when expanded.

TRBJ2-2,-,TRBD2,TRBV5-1,CASSLAWTSTGELFF,TGCGCCAGCAGCTTGGCGTGGACTAGCACCGGGGAGCTGTTTTTT
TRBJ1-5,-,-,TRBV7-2,CASSLVVDRAQHF,TGTGCCAGCAGCTTAGTGGTCGATAGGGCCCAGCATTTT
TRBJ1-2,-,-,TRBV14,CASSREPLYGYTF,TGTGCCAGCAGCCGAGAGCCCCTCTATGGCTACACCTTC
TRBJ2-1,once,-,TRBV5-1,CASSAGTGSVDEQFF,TGCGCCAGCAGCGCCGGGACGGGGTCAGTCGATGAGCAGTTCTTC
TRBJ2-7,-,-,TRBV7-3,CASSLSGSRYEQYF,TGTGCCAGCAGCTTAAGTGGCTCCCGGTACGAGCAGTACTTC
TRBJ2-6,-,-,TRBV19,CASTRGRSSGANVLTF,TGTGCCAGTACCCGGGGACGGAGCTCTGGGGCCAACGTCCTGACTTTC
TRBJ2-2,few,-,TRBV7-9,CASSTRLNTGELFF,TGTGCCAGCAGCACTAGACTGAACACCGGGGAGCTGTTTTTT
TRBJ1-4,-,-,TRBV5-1,CASSSQGSNEKLFF,TGCGCCAGCAGCTCGCAGGGGTCTAATGAAAAACTGTTTTTT
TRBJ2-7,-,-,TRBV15,CATSRDRKGYEQYF,TGTGCCACCAGCAGAGATCGTAAAGGCTACGAGCAGTACTTC
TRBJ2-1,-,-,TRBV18,CASSNENNEQFF,TGTGCCAGCTCGAACGAGAACAATGAGCAGTTCTTC
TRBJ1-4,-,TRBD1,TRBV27,CRRGEDSTNEKLFF,TGCCGCAGGGGGGAGGATTCAACTAATGAAAAACTGTTTTTT
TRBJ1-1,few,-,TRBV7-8,CASSLVSGNTEAFF,TGTGCCAGCAGCCTGGTCTCCGGCAACACTGAAGCTTTCTTT
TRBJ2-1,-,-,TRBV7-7,CASSPLSGPPYNEQFF,TGTGCCAGCAGTCCATTGTCCGGACCGCCCTACAATGAGCAGTTCTTC
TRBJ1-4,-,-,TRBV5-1,CASSLVAGATNEKLFF,TGCGCCAGCAGCTTGGTGGCAGGGGCAACTAATGAAAAACTGTTTTTT
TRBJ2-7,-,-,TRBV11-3,CASSSAGGPYEQYF,TGTGCCAGCAGCTCCGCAGGGGGGCCCTACGAGCAGTACTTC
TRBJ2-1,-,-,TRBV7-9,CASSPGEPNNEQFF,TGTGCCAGCAGCCCCGGGGAACCTAATAATGAGCAGTTCTTC
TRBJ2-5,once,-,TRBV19,CASSMHGAPGTQYF,TGTGCCAGTAGTATGCACGGGGCTCCAGGGACCCAGTACTTC
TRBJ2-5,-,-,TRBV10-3,CAISESLGGAETQYF,TGTGCCATCAGTGAGTCTTTGGGGGGCGCAGAGACCCAGTACTTC
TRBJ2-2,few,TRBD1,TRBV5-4,CASSPLNRGTGELFF,TGTGCCAGCAGCCCTTTAAACAGGGGGACCGGGGAGCTGTTTTTT
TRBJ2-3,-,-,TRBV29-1,CSAGPTDTQYF,TGCAGCGCAGGGCCCACAGATACGCAGTATTTT
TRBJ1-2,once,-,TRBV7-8,CASSLEGRPLGGYTF,TGTGCCAGCAGCTTAGAAGGCAGGCCTCTAGGAGGCTACACCTTC
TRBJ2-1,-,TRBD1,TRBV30,CAWAFRGRFNEQFF,TGTGCCTGGGCCTTCAGGGGGCGCTTCAATGAGCAGTTCTTC
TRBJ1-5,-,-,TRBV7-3,CASSITQILHQPQHF,TGTGCCAGCAGCATCACACAGATCCTACATCAGCCCCAGCATTTT
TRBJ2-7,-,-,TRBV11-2,CASSPAGLDYEQYF,TGTGCCAGCAGCCCGGCGGGACTCGACTACGAGCAGTACTTC